This T cell receptor beta chain was sequenced in a study of beta chain features in type 1 diabetes. General observations from the study: Shorter TCRB CDR3s, moderately but significantly so, marked every one of the four CD4+ subsets in Type 1 diabetes patients. Insertions at VDJ junctions were less frequent in type 1 diabetes patients. These patients also deleted more nucleotides at the same junctions. The influence of HLA type on TCRB rearrangement stayed undetermined.

Germline values: CDR1 SGHVS, CDR2 FNYEAQ. The V end was cut by 0 bases, the J end by 7 bases, with 14 bases between. The CDR3 has 15 amino acids. This clone has more than one count but fewer than ten. Its antigen is not known. Every bit of the isolated RNA underwent reverse transcription, so sequencing read expressed TCRB transcripts. TCRdb's copy holds only in-frame clones and misses some; the assay was immunoSEQ multiplex PCR. The sample lists about 15,000 clones, around three quarters seen once, with more than 2% in the top ten. V usage is TRBV7-6 and J usage is TRBJ2-3, with D possibly matching TRBD2 (6 bases). The sequenced material came from Tregs from blood. The source of this sequence is a man aged 30 to 45 with type 1 diabetes. The CDR3 nucleotides read TGTGCCAGCAGCTTAGCTCATAGCGGAACGAATACGCAGTATTTT. Its translation is CASSLAHSGTNTQYF.